The 8 T cell receptor beta chains below all came from one sample that was sequenced in a study of regulatory T cells in long-lasting Graves disease. The time point: newly diagnosed GD, antithyroid drugs for less than 3 months. The TCR library was made from RNA extracted from PBMCs. Both iRepertoire HTBI primers and Arm-PCR of CDR3 regions were used to build the TCR beta libraries. Each CDR3 protein is one row after TCRdb ran MiXCR on the multiplex PCR reads. The table has under 250,000 distinct CDR3 sequences, less than 20% seen once. This sample was shared with a second study, whose subject was T cells in Graves' hyperthyroidism and ophthalmopathy.

The sample here was peripheral blood mononuclear cells (PBMCs), taken at new diagnosis, from a patient treated with antithyroid drugs. These receptors originate from a woman under 40 with Graves disease.

To note about this clonotype: Lacking the conserved final phenylalanine or tryptophan, this CDR3 likely reflects a read error. The chain joins TRBV11-2 to TRBJ1-2; D call uncertain. CDR3 length: 13 amino acids. The V gene's germline CDR1 is SGHAT and CDR2 FQNNGV. CDR3 in DNA: TGTGCCAGCAGCTTAGATGGGAACTACGGCTACACCTCC. Translated, it gives CASSLDGNYGYTS.

This clonotype was counted at least ten times. The chain links TRBV7-2 to TRBJ2-7, with TRBD2 matching 8 bases. This CDR3 spans 13 amino acids. Germline V gene sequence: CDR1 SGHTA, CDR2 FQGNSA. Trimming took 6 bases from V and 3 from J; bases not matched to a gene: 4. The CDR3 sequence: CASRAGTSYEQYF. The CDR3 DNA reads TGTGCCAGCAGAGCCGGGACTAGCTACGAGCAGTACTTC.

This clonotype appeared many times. V and J are TRBV9 and TRBJ2-5; 8 positions agree with TRBD1. The V segment lost 0 bases and the J segment 5 bases; nucleotides outside the gene matches: 3. Looked up from germline, CDR1 is SGDLS and CDR2 is YYNGEE. The CDR3 runs to 14 residues. DNA of the CDR3: TGTGCCAGCAGCGTAGGGGCAGGGGGCGAGACCCAGTACTTC. Amino acids: CASSVGAGGETQYF.

This clonotype occurred a few times. The chain's CDR3 is CAWKTKGNTGELFF. CDR3 coding DNA: TGTGCCTGGAAGACCAAAGGGAACACCGGGGAGCTGTTTTTT. The rearrangement joins TRBV30 to TRBJ2-2; no definite D call. V was pared by 4 bases and J by 1 base, with 10 bases between. CDR1 GTSNPN and CDR2 SVGIG come from the germline V gene (reference sequence). This CDR3 comprises 14 residues.

This clonotype was recorded many times. The rearrangement links TRBV30 to TRBJ2-3; D might be TRBD1 or TRBD2, each matching 6 bases. V was clipped by 4 bases and J by 2 bases, with 16 bases between them. Germline V gene data show CDR1 as GTSNPN and CDR2 as SVGIG (reference sequence). This CDR3 contains 15 residues. This CDR3 is CAWTKGGSFTDTQYF. DNA of the CDR3: TGTGCCTGGACAAAAGGGGGGAGTTTCACAGATACGCAGTATTTT.

This clonotype was recorded at least ten times. The chain recombines TRBV5-6 with TRBJ2-1; D unclear. This CDR3 has 13 amino acids. The germline V gene encodes CDR1 SGHDT and CDR2 YYEEEE. V lost 2 bases and J lost 6, with 9 bases in between. CDR3 protein: CASSFGFTNEQFF. The CDR3 DNA reads as TGTGCCAGCAGCTTCGGGTTCACCAATGAGCAGTTCTTC.

The chain has TRBV28 and TRBJ2-7; 7 bases agree with TRBD2. The CDR3 runs to 12 residues. The trim removed 2 bases at V and 5 bases at J, leaving 0 bases unmatched. Germline V gene lookup returns CDR1 MDHEN and CDR2 SYDVKM. The DNA for the CDR3 is TGTGCCAGCAGTTTAGGGGGGGACGAGCAGTACTTC. Its protein product is CASSLGGDEQYF.

This clonotype was seen at least ten times. The chain has TRBV19 and TRBJ2-1; unclear D gene. There are 12 residues in the CDR3. Germline V gene data show CDR1 as LNHDA and CDR2 as SQIVND (reference sequence). V shed 6 bases and J shed 0 bases, with 3 bases lying between them. In nucleotides, the CDR3 is TGTGCCAGTAGAGGCTCCTACAATGAGCAGTTCTTC. This gives the protein CASRGSYNEQFF.